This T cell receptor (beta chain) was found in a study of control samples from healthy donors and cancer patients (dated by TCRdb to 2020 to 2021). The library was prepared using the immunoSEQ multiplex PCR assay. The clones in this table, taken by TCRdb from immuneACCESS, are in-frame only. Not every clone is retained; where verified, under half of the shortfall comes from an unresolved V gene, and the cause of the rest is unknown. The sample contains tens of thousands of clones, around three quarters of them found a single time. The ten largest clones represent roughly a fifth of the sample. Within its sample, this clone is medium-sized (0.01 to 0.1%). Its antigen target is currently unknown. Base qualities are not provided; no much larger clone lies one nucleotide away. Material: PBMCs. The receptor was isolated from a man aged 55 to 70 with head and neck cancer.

The sequenced DNA is TGTGCCAGCACCCCATTCACGACAGGAACCTACAATGAGCAGTTCTTC. This sequence encodes CASTPFTTGTYNEQFF. The rearrangement combines TRBV27 with TRBJ2-1; perhaps TRBD1 is the D gene, with 6 bases matching. The germline V gene encodes CDR1 MNHEY and CDR2 SMNVEV (reference sequence). The CDR3, cysteine through phenylalanine, is 16 amino acids long. The sequence is cut down to CDR3 DNA, 48 bases in frame from base 1. V is cut by 7 bases and J by 2 bases, and the space between the germline ends is 18 bases.